This T cell receptor (beta chain) was retrieved from a study of T cells in women clearing cervical HPV infection. Study-wide background: Case blood drawn at lesion detection; control blood after infection cleared.

TCRdb keeps only in-frame clones here, not all; method: immunoSEQ multiplex PCR. The sample includes 25,000 to 35,000 clones. Sequences were obtained from blood buffy coat. The clonotype comes from a woman aged 18 to 75 with a cervical HPV16 infection that either progressed to CIN3+ or cleared (not recorded which).

CDR3 bases read: TGTGCCAGCAGTTCCCGACTAGACCCCTTAAATGAG. Protein sequence: CASSSRLDPLNE. The CDR3 in full is CASSSRLDPLNEQFF. The chain joins TRBV6-2 or TRBV6-3 to TRBJ2-1; D might be TRBD2 (6 bases). The CDR3 end lies 3 residues beyond the end of the read and is filled in from the germline J gene. Trimming left V 4 bases short and J 7 bases short, with 17 bases between. The CDR3 spans 15 residues. Per the germline V gene, CDR1 is MNHEY and CDR2 is SVGEGT.